A selection of T cell receptor beta chains follows, all from one sample in a study of OX40 agonist ivuxolimab in advanced cancers. The repertoire was sequenced with immunoSEQ multiplex PCR; TCRdb's copy has only in-frame clones and lacks some. The sample shows tens of thousands of clones, roughly 84% of them seen only once. The sequencing here drew on CD4+ or CD8+ T cells sorted from blood, taken in a trial of the OX40 agonist ivuxolimab. These receptors came from an adult with an advanced solid tumor such as melanoma, head and neck, liver or kidney cancer. Both conserved end residues are trimmed from each CDR3. Fields, in order: CDR3 protein, D gene, V gene, J gene. D genes are given only for firm matches.

CDR3 protein: ASSLGALSSGELF
D gene: .
V gene: TRBV27
J gene: TRBJ2-2

CDR3 protein: ACRGAGENEQF
D gene: TRBD2
V gene: TRBV19
J gene: TRBJ2-1

CDR3 protein: ASMEVTGTDTYEQY
D gene: TRBD1
V gene: TRBV5-1
J gene: TRBJ2-7

CDR3 protein: ASSSLGGYEQY
D gene: .
V gene: TRBV28
J gene: TRBJ2-7

CDR3 protein: ASSLGGETVLAKNIQY
D gene: .
V gene: TRBV11-3
J gene: TRBJ2-4

CDR3 protein: ASSPRGVYGYT
D gene: .
V gene: TRBV11-1
J gene: TRBJ1-2

CDR3 protein: ASSEEAGLSYEQY
D gene: .
V gene: TRBV6-1
J gene: TRBJ2-7

CDR3 protein: ASSEASYSNQPQH
D gene: .
V gene: TRBV6-1
J gene: TRBJ1-5

CDR3 protein: ASSPRGRDGYGYT
D gene: .
V gene: TRBV11-3
J gene: TRBJ1-2

CDR3 protein: ASCDVLNTGELF
D gene: .
V gene: TRBV4-2
J gene: TRBJ2-2

CDR3 protein: ASGREGYEQY
D gene: .
V gene: TRBV6-1
J gene: TRBJ2-7

CDR3 protein: ASSQDSAGRREQF
D gene: .
V gene: TRBV4-1
J gene: TRBJ2-1

CDR3 protein: ASSYWTGFNGYT
D gene: TRBD1
V gene: TRBV18
J gene: TRBJ1-2

CDR3 protein: SAPETGELF
D gene: .
V gene: TRBV20-1
J gene: TRBJ2-2

CDR3 protein: ASRQTGVNEKLF
D gene: TRBD1
V gene: TRBV6-1
J gene: TRBJ1-4

CDR3 protein: ASSLQVQGEQF
D gene: .
V gene: TRBV7-3
J gene: TRBJ2-1

CDR3 protein: ASSPRGGNTEAF
D gene: TRBD1
V gene: TRBV7-2
J gene: TRBJ1-1

CDR3 protein: ASSLRGLHQETQY
D gene: TRBD1
V gene: TRBV11-2
J gene: TRBJ2-5

CDR3 protein: ASSARERSPLH
D gene: .
V gene: TRBV2
J gene: TRBJ1-6

CDR3 protein: ASTLAGRSDTQY
D gene: TRBD2
V gene: TRBV6-1
J gene: TRBJ2-3

CDR3 protein: ASSLLMTTAGEQY
D gene: .
V gene: TRBV19
J gene: TRBJ2-7

CDR3 protein: ASSLAGIYGYT
D gene: .
V gene: TRBV5-4
J gene: TRBJ1-2

CDR3 protein: ASSPGGSYEQY
D gene: .
V gene: TRBV4-1
J gene: TRBJ2-7

CDR3 protein: ASGLVQNVEQY
D gene: .
V gene: TRBV12-5
J gene: TRBJ2-7

CDR3 protein: ASSLAPWTSGRAENEQF
D gene: TRBD2
V gene: TRBV11-2
J gene: TRBJ2-1

CDR3 protein: ASSLKTRLANEQF
D gene: TRBD2
V gene: TRBV7-9
J gene: TRBJ2-1